The following is a TCR beta chain sequence with its context. Its cognate antigen is unknown. Profiling relied on immunoSEQ multiplex PCR, and the TCRdb table lists in-frame clones only, not all of them. The sample records roughly 1,300 clones, under 30% being singletons. The junction had 8 bases not matched to a gene; V was cut back by 8 bases and J by 1 base. In germline, CDR1 is LNHDA, CDR2 SQIVND (reference sequence). CDR3 length: 15 amino acids. This sample is drawn from a study of T cells in localized non-small cell lung cancer. Study outcomes and limitations: Uninvolved adjacent lung showed higher T cell clonality than tumor.

This TCR was sampled from a male donor older than 55 with stage I squamous cell lung carcinoma. Sequenced material: lung tumor tissue, taken before any cancer treatment. The chain links TRBV19 to TRBJ2-3; 8 bases match TRBD1. CDR3 bases: TGTGCCAGTGGGACAGGTCTTTTGGGCACAGATACGCAGTATTTT. Amino acids: CASGTGLLGTDTQYF.